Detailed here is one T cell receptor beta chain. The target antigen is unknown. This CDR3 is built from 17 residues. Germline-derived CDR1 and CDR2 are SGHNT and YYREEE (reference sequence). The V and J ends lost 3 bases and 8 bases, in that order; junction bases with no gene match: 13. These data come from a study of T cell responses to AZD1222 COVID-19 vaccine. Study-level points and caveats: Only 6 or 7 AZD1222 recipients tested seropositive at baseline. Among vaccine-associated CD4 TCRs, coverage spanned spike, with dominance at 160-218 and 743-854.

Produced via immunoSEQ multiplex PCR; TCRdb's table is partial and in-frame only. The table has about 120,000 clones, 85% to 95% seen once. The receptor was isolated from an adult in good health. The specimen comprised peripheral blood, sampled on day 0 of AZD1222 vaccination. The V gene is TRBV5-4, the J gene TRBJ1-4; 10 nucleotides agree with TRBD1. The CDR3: CASSSHTGGQGLEKLFF. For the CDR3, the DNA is TGTGCCAGCAGCTCACACACCGGGGGACAGGGGTTGGAAAAACTGTTTTTT. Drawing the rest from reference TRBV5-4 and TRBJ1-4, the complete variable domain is ETGVTQSPTHLIKTRGQQVTLRCSSQSGHNTVSWYQQALGQGPQFIFQYYREEENGRGNFPPRFSGLQFPNYSSELNVNALELDDSALYLCASSSHTGGQGLEKLFFGSGTQLSVL.